The clone carrying this T cell receptor beta chain occurred many times. This entry is derived from a study of blood T cell repertoires in COVID-19. Study in general: Samples representing acute and convalescent COVID-19 were sourced from the United States, Italy and Spain. PBMCs, B-cell-depleted T cells, or T cells provided the cDNA or gDNA that made up the material.

Losses at the gene ends were 4 bases for V and 1 base for J; bases not matched to a gene: 6. Per the germline V gene, CDR1 is SGHTA and CDR2 is FQGTGA. This CDR3 has 15 amino acids. As handled by the study authors: Amplification from reference gene primers served as the basis for estimated nucleated cell counts. Profiled with immunoSEQ multiplex PCR; TCRdb holds only in-frame clones, not every one. That table furnishes V, J and clone size, whereas the DNA furnished D and trimming. Among around 120,000 clones listed, 82% were seen once. The chain links TRBV7-3 to TRBJ2-5, with 7 bases that match TRBD1. The clonotype comes from a man aged 70-80 years with active or convalescent COVID-19. Sequenced: peripheral blood. In nucleotides, the CDR3 is TGTGCCAGCAGCTCACTGGGACAGCCCCAAGAGACCCAGTACTTC. It yields the protein CASSSLGQPQETQYF.